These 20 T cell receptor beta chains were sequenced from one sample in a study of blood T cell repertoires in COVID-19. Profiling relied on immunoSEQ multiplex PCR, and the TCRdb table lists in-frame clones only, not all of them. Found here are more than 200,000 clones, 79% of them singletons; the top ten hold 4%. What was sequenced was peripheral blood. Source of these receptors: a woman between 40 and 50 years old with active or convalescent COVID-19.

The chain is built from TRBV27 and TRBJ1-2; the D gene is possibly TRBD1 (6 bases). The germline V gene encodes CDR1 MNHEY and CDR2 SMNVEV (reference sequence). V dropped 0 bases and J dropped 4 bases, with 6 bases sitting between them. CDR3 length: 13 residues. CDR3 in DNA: TGTGCCAGCAGTTTATCACAGGGCTATGGCTACACCTTC. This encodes CASSLSQGYGYTF.

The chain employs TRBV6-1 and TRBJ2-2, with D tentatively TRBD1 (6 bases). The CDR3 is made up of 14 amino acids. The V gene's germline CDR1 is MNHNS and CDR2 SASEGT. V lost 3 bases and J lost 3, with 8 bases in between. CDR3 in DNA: TGTGCCAGCAGTGACCACAGGGACACCGGGGAGCTGTTTTTT. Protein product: CASSDHRDTGELFF.

CDR3 amino acids: CASSSLESGIHGYTF. The CDR3 DNA reads as TGTGCCAGCAGCAGCTTGGAATCGGGGATCCATGGCTACACCTTC. The chain has TRBV5-4 and TRBJ1-2; D remains ambiguous. Germline V gene lookup returns CDR1 SGHNT and CDR2 YYREEE (reference sequence). V was pared by 4 bases and J by 6 bases, with 19 bases between. The CDR3 loop spans 15 amino acids. The entire variable domain, with the rest obtained from reference TRBV5-4 and TRBJ1-2, is as follows: ETGVTQSPTHLIKTRGQQVTLRCSSQSGHNTVSWYQQALGQGPQFIFQYYREEENGRGNFPPRFSGLQFPNYSSELNVNALELDDSALYLCASSSLESGIHGYTFGSGTRLTVV.

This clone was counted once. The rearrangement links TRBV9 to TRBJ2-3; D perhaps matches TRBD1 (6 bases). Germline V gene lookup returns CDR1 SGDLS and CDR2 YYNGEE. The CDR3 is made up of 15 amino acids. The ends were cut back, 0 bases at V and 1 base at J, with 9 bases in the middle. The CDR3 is CASSVGQVGTDTQYF. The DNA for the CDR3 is TGTGCCAGCAGCGTAGGACAGGTAGGCACAGATACGCAGTATTTT.

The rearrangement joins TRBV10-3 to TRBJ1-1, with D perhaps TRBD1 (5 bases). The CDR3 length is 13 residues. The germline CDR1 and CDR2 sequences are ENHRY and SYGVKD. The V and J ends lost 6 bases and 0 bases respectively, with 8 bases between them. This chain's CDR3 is CAIRTAMNTEAFF. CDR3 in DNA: TGTGCCATCAGGACAGCCATGAACACTGAAGCTTTCTTT.

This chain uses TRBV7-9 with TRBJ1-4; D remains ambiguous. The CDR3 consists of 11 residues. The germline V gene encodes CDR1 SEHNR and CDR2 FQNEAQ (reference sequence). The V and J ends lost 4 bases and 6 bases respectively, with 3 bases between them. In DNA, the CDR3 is TGTGCCAGCAGCTCAGATGAAAAACTGTTTTTT. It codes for CASSSDEKLFF.

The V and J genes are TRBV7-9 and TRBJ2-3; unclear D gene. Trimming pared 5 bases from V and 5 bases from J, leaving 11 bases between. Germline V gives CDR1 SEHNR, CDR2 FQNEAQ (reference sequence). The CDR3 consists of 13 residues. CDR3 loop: CASSPHERDTQYF. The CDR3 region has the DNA TGTGCCAGCAGCCCGCATGAGAGAGATACGCAGTATTTT.

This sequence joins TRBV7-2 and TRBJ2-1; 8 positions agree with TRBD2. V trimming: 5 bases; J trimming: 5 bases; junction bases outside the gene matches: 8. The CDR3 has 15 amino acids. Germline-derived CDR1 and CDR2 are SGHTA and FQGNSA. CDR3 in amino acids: CASSHGRGWDNEQFF. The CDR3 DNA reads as TGTGCCAGCAGCCACGGGAGGGGCTGGGACAATGAGCAGTTCTTC.

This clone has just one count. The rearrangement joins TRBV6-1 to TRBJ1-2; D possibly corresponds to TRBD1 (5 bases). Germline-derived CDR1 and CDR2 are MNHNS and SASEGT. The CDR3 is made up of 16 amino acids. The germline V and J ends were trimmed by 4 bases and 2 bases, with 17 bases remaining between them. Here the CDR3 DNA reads TGTGCCAGCAGTGGGAATCCTAGGGGCACCAACTATGGCTACACCTTC. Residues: CASSGNPRGTNYGYTF.

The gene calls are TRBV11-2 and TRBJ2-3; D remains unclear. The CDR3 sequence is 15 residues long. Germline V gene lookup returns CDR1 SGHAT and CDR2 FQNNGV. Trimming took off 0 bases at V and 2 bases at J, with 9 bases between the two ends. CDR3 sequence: CASSLERHDTDTQYF. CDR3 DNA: TGTGCCAGCAGCTTAGAGAGGCACGACACAGATACGCAGTATTTT.

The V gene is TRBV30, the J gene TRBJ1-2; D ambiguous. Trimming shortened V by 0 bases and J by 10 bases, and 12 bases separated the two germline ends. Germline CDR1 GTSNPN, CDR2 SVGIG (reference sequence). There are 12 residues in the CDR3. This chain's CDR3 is CAWSVEGTDYTF. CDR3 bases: TGTGCCTGGAGTGTAGAGGGAACCGACTACACCTTC.

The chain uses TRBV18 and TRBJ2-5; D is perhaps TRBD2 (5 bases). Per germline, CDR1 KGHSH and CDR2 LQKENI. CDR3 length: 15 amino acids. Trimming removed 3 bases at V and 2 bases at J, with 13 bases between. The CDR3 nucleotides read TGTGCCAGCTCACCTGTGTCGGGAACTCAAGAGACCCAGTACTTC. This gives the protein CASSPVSGTQETQYF.

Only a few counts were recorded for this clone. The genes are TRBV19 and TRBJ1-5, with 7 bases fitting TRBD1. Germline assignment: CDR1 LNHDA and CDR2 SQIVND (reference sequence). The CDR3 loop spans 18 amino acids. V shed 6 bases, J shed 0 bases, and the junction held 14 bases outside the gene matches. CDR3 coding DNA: TGTGCCAGTAGCCGTCTTACCGGGACAGTAGATAGCAATCAGCCCCAGCATTTT. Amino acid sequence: CASSRLTGTVDSNQPQHF.

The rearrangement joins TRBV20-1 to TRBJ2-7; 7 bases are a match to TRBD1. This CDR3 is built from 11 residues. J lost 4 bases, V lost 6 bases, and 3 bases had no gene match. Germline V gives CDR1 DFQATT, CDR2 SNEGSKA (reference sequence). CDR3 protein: CSAEGQYEQYF. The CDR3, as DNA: TGCAGTGCAGAGGGACAGTACGAGCAGTACTTC.

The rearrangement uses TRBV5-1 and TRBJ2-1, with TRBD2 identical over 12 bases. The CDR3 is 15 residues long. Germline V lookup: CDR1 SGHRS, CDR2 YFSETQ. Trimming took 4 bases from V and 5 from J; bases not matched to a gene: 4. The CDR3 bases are TGCGCCAGCAGCCCTAGCGGGGGGGCAAACAATGAGCAGTTCTTC. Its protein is CASSPSGGANNEQFF.

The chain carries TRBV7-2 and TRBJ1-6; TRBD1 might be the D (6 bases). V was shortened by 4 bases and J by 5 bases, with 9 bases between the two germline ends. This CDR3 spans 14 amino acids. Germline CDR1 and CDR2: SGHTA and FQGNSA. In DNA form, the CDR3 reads TGTGCCAGCAGCTCCCGACAGGATAATTCACCCCTCCACTTT. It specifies CASSSRQDNSPLHF. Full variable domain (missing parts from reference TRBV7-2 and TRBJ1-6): GAGVSQSPSNKVTEKGKDVELRCDPISGHTALYWYRQSLGQGLEFLIYFQGNSAPDKSGLPSDRFSAERTGGSVSTLTIQRTQQEDSAVYLCASSSRQDNSPLHFGNGTRLTVT.

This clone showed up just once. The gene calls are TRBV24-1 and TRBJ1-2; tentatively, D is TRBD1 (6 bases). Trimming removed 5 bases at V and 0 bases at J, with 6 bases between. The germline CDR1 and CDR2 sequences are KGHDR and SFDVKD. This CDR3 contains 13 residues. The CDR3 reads CATSGTANYGYTF. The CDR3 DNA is TGTGCCACCAGTGGGACAGCTAACTATGGCTACACCTTC.

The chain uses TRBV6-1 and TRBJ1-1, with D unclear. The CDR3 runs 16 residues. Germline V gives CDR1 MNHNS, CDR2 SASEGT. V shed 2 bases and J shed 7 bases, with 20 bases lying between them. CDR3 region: CASSEIKSLPLYEAFF. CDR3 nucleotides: TGTGCCAGCAGTGAAATAAAGAGTCTCCCCCTATATGAAGCTTTCTTT.

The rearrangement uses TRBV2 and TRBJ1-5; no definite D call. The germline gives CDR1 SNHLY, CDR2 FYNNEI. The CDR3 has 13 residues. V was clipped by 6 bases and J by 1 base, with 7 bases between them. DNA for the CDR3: TGTGCCAGCAGCTACGAAAGCAATCAGCCCCAGCATTTT. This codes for CASSYESNQPQHF.

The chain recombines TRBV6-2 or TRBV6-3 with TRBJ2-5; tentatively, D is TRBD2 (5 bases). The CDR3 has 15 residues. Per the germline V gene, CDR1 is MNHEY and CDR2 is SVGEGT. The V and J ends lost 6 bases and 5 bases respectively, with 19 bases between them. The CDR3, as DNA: TGTGCCAGCAGCAACGGAGTGATAGCGAGGGAGACCCAGTACTTC. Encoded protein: CASSNGVIARETQYF.